This T cell receptor (beta chain) was identified during a study of T cell responses to AZD1222 COVID-19 vaccine. Study-wide background: Second-dose groups at about 4 or about 12 weeks were pooled. Notes on the study in general: The donor group comprised mostly white British people and more females; the analysis possibly underestimated clonal diversity.

TCRdb's table, derived via immunoSEQ multiplex PCR, lists solely in-frame clones and lacks some. The table lists fewer than 150,000 clones, around 90% of them singletons. In the case of this clone: Its antigen is currently unknown.

Germline V gene lookup returns CDR1 ENHRY and CDR2 SYGVKD. Trimming at V came to 4 bases and at J to 8 bases, leaving 10 bases not matched to a gene. The CDR3 is made up of 15 amino acids. The specimen was peripheral blood, collected on day 0 of AZD1222 vaccination. The receptor was derived from an adult in good health. The chain joins TRBV10-3 to TRBJ2-1; TRBD2 matches at 8 bases. The CDR3 region has the DNA TGTGCCATCAGTGTTGGGGAGGCGGGGGGAGATGAGCAGTTCTTC. Translated, it gives CAISVGEAGGDEQFF.